This TCR beta chain appears in the sequencing data of a study of technical replicates of blood from a few donors. The data were produced by immunoSEQ multiplex PCR, yet TCRdb's version contains in-frame clones alone and is incomplete. The repertoire holds around 75,000 clones, 85% to 95% seen once, with approximately 0.3% in the top ten. The V gene end was trimmed by 11 bases and the J gene end by 0 bases; junction bases not matched to a gene: 6. The germline CDR1 and CDR2 sequences are MGHRA and YSYEKL. The CDR3 runs to 16 residues. This sequence joins TRBV4-1 and TRBJ2-3; 15 bases agree with TRBD2. The sample consisted of T cells isolated from PBMCs. This sequence originates from a human donor in good health. DNA for the CDR3: TGCGCCTCGGGGACTAGCGGGGGGCTCAGCACAGATACGCAGTATTTT. Encoded protein: CASGTSGGLSTDTQYF.